This passage covers 8 T cell receptor beta chains from one sample sequenced in a study of CD8 T cells in ankylosing spondylitis. TCRdb analysed the 5' RACE reads with MiXCR anew, one entry per CDR3 protein. The sample holds fewer than 400,000 distinct CDR3 sequences, approximately 14% seen once. Source material: blood, either unsorted or a sorted T cell fraction (not recorded which). All receptors derive from a male donor with ankylosing spondylitis or in good health (not recorded which).

J is TRBJ1-6 and V is TRBV2; 7 bases map to TRBD1. V shed 8 bases, J shed 7 bases, and the junction held 5 bases outside the gene matches. Germline V lookup: CDR1 SNHLY, CDR2 FYNNEI. The CDR3 is 13 residues long. The CDR3 reads CASLRGRNSPLHF. Written as DNA, the CDR3 is TGTGCCAGCCTGAGGGGGCGGAATTCACCCCTCCACTTT.

The chain employs TRBV10-3 and TRBJ1-5; no definite D call. The CDR3 is 14 amino acids. The V end lost 0 bases, the J end lost 8 bases, and 11 bases lay between the germline ends. The germline V gene encodes CDR1 ENHRY and CDR2 SYGVKD. CDR3 nucleotides: TGTGCCATCAGTGAGTCCGAGAGGGTGAAGCCCCAGCATTTT. Protein product: CAISESERVKPQHF.

This clonotype was recorded a few times. The chain combines TRBV6-2 or TRBV6-3 with TRBJ2-3, with TRBD2 matching over 7 bases. J lost 4 bases, V lost 8 bases, and 12 bases had no gene match. The germline gives CDR1 MNHEY, CDR2 SVGEGT. This CDR3 comprises 15 residues. As DNA, the CDR3 is TGTGCCAGCTCCTCGACGGGAGGCAGGGCAGATACGCAGTATTTT. Translation: CASSSTGGRADTQYF.

This clonotype came up a few times. The chain has TRBV20-1 and TRBJ1-2, with a possible D match to TRBD1 (6 bases). This CDR3 has 13 amino acids. The V gene lost 3 bases and the J gene lost 7 bases, with 15 bases spanning the gap. Per the germline V gene, CDR1 is DFQATT and CDR2 is SNEGSKA (reference sequence). The DNA of the CDR3 is TGCAGTGCTAGTGAAGGGGGTCGCCGTGGCTACACCTTC. Translation: CSASEGGRRGYTF.

This clonotype was found a few times. The rearrangement links TRBV7-9 to TRBJ2-1, with 12 bases identical to TRBD1. Germline-derived CDR1 and CDR2 are SEHNR and FQNEAQ (reference sequence). This CDR3 is 15 amino acids long. V lost 5 bases to trimming and J lost 8 bases; unmatched junction nucleotides: 7. The CDR3 loop reads CASSQGQGALYEQFF. The CDR3 region has the DNA TGTGCCAGCAGCCAGGGACAGGGGGCCCTTTATGAGCAGTTCTTC.

This chain links TRBV12-3 or TRBV12-4 with TRBJ1-5; tentatively, D is TRBD1 (5 bases). The V end lost 7 bases, the J end lost 7 bases, and 14 bases lay between the germline ends. There are 13 residues in the CDR3. The CDR3 DNA sequence: TGTGCCAGCAAAAGGGGAGAGTCCCAGCCCCAGCATTTT. As protein: CASKRGESQPQHF.

This chain links TRBV30 with TRBJ1-1, with D possibly TRBD1 on 6 matching bases. The V gene's germline CDR1 is GTSNPN and CDR2 SVGIG (reference sequence). With 5 bases removed from V and 4 bases from J, the gap between germline ends came to 14 bases. The CDR3 loop spans 13 amino acids. This CDR3 is CAWSRRGFTEAFF. CDR3 DNA: TGTGCCTGGTCCCGCAGGGGTTTCACTGAAGCTTTCTTT. Full variable domain (outside the CDR3, taken from reference TRBV30 and TRBJ1-1): SQTIHQWPATLVQPVGSPLSLECTVEGTSNPNLYWYRQAAGRGLQLLFYSVGIGQISSEVPQNLSASRPQDRQFILSSKKLLLSDSGFYLCAWSRRGFTEAFFGQGTRLTVV.

V and J are TRBV12-3 or TRBV12-4 and TRBJ1-4; D is undetermined. Trimming stripped 2 bases from V and 4 bases from J, with 11 bases between. CDR3 length: 15 amino acids. The CDR3 DNA sequence: TGTGCCAGCAGTTTAAGAGACGGCAGTAATGAAAAACTGTTTTTT. This translates into CASSLRDGSNEKLFF.